The TCR beta chain under discussion was sequenced for a study of blood T cell repertoires in COVID-19 (TCRdb year 2020). Regarding the study in general: Collaborator samples came from the United States, Italy and Spain and covered acute and convalescent phases of COVID-19. The material from the prospective study consisted of cDNA or gDNA derived from T cells, B-cell-depleted T cells, or PBMCs. Subjects who had been exposed to COVID-19, were actively infected with it, or had recovered from it provided the deeply sampled blood TCRbeta repertoires that made up the dataset. A freely available public database, intended as a resource for researchers studying the immune response to SARS-CoV-2, is where the repertoires were released. The samples were drawn from two sources: the first 160 participants of the ongoing ImmuneRACE study, and 1,200 or so subjects contributed by 6 global collaborators. The sample metadata nearly always contained a de-identified subject ID, COVID-19 status, age in years and sex. Where available, HLA class I and class II types were obtained from metadata supplied by the sample provider rather than from assay-based typing.

General study outcomes and caveats: The amount of clinical and demographic metadata varied by source and participant and was provided uncurated.

Participants in the prospective study were aged roughly 18 to 90 years, lived in under 30 United States geographic areas, and enrolled through a virtual design. Cohort assignment in the prospective study relied on participant-reported clinical history from a screening survey and a study questionnaire. Exposed participants had been in contact with someone with a PCR-confirmed or clinician-diagnosed COVID-19 case within 2 weeks of study entry. In the prospective study, mobile phlebotomists collected whole blood, serum and a nasopharyngeal or oropharyngeal swab from each participant. Over a roughly two-month period, participants in the prospective study had the option of providing additional blood draws and questionnaires. Before DNA extraction, prospective study blood samples were shipped either frozen or at room temperature. In the case of this clone: Its specific antigen is unknown. The input lacks base qualities; no much larger clone sits a single base away.

TCRbeta CDR3 regions were amplified from genomic DNA by means of the immunoSEQ Assay, a bias-controlled multiplex PCR. For the original study's pipeline: The number of nucleated cells in each sample was estimated from the amplification of reference gene primers within the assay. Sequence reads were collapsed and filtered to measure the absolute abundance of every unique TCRbeta CDR3 rearrangement. Productive Simpson clonality was computed per sample as the square root of Simpson's diversity index over productive rearrangements. Entries here come from immuneACCESS through TCRdb and include only in-frame sequences with V and J called. Some clones fail to appear in such tables; in the studies checked, an unresolved V gene covers under half of the shortfall, and the cause of the remainder is unknown. V, J and clone size are those of that table, while D and trimming were read from the DNA. In all, the sample holds 270,000 or so clones, and under 95% of those were seen once. The ten biggest clones cover 2.5% to 3% of the sample.

Reading from cysteine to phenylalanine, the CDR3 counts 13 amino acids. Only the CDR3 region is kept as DNA, spanning 39 bases read in frame from base 1. Based on the germline V gene (reference sequence), the CDR1 and CDR2 sequences are GTSNPN and SVGIG. Relative to germline, V is missing 4 bases and J is missing 8 bases, with 6 bases of the junction outside any gene match. The sample taken for sequencing was PBMCs or T cells enriched from blood (not recorded which). The clonotype originates from a man between 35 and 55 years old who had been exposed to COVID-19. The chain is made from TRBV30 and TRBJ2-1, with 9 bases in between that match TRBD1. CDR3 loop: CAWTGTGYHEQFF. The DNA reads TGTGCCTGGACCGGGACAGGGTACCATGAGCAGTTCTTC.